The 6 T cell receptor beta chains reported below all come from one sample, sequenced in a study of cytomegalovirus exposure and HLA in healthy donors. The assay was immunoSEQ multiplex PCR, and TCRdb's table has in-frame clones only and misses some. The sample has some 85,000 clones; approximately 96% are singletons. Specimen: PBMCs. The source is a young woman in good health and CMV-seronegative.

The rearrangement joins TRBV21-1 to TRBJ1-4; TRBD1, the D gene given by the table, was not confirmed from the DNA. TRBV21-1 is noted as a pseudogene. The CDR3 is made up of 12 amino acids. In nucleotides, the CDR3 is TGTGCCAGCAGCCCACAGGGGTGTGGACTGTTTTTT. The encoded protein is CASSPQGCGLFF.

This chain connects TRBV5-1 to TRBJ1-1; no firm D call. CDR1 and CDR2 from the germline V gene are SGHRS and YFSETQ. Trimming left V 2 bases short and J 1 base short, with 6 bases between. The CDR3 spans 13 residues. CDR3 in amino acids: CASSFSGNTEAFF. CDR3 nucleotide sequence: TGCGCCAGCAGCTTCTCGGGGAACACTGAAGCTTTCTTT.

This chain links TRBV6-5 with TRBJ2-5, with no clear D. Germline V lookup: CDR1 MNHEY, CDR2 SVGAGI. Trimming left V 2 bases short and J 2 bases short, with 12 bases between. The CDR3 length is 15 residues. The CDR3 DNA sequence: TGTGCCAGCAGTTACGCGGTCAGCATTCAAGAGACCCAGTACTTC. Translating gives CASSYAVSIQETQYF.

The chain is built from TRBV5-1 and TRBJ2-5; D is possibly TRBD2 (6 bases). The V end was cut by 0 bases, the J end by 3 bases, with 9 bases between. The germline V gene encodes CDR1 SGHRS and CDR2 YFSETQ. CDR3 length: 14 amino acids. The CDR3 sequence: CASSLGDSKETQYF. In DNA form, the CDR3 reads TGCGCCAGCAGCTTGGGGGACTCTAAAGAGACCCAGTACTTC.

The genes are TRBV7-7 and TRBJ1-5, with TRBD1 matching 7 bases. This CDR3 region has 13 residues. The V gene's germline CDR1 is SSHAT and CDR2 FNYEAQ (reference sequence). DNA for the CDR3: TGTGCTGTAGTTGGACAGGACAATCAGCCCCAGCATTTT. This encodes CAVVGQDNQPQHF.

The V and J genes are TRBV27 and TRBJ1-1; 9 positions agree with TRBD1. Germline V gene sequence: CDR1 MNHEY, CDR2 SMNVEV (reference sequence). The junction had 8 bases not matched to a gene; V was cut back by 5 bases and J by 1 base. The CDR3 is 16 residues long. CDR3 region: CASSPMGQGENTEAFF. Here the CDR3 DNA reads TGTGCCAGCAGTCCAATGGGACAGGGAGAGAACACTGAAGCTTTCTTT.